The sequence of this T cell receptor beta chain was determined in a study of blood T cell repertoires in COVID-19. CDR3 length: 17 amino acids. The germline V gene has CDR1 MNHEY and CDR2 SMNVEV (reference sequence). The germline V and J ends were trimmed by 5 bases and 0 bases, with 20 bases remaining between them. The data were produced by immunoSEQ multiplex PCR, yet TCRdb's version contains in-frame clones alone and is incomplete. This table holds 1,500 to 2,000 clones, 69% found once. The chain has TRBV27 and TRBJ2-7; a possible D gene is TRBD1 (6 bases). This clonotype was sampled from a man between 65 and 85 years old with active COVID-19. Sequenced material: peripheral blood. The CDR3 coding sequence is TGTGCCAGCAGTCGCCTGCCCGGACCAGGGGCCTCCTACGAGCAGTACTTC. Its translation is CASSRLPGPGASYEQYF.